This T cell receptor beta chain was sequenced in a study of shared clonotypes between healthy human individuals. This clone appeared many times. Its matching antigen is unknown. Study results and caveats: Clonotypes shared by all four donors outscored non-shared clonotypes in generation probability. Among several donors, around 5% of naive CD4 clonotypes were found in common.

This CDR3 has 13 residues. Germline-derived CDR1 and CDR2 are MNHEY and SVGAGI. Trimming pared 4 bases from V and 5 bases from J, leaving 11 bases between. Data came from immunoSEQ multiplex PCR; TCRdb stores just in-frame clones and leaves some out. The sample has roughly 1 million clones; roughly 80% are singletons. The chain uses TRBV6-5 and TRBJ2-5, with D possibly being TRBD1 (6 bases). Sequenced: memory CD4+ T cells sorted from blood. Described subset: CD45RA-negative fraction. The receptor was derived from a man in his late teens or twenties in good health. The CDR3 sequence is CASSSGVAETQYF. The CDR3 DNA follows: TGTGCCAGCAGTTCAGGGGTGGCGGAGACCCAGTACTTC.